This TCR beta chain is drawn from a study of cytomegalovirus exposure and HLA in healthy donors. Study-level findings and limits: 150 or so TCR beta chains were listed as cytomegalovirus-associated. The likely origin of a cluster of highly shared sequence variants was a sequencing artifact.

The PCR made use of 60 Vbeta and 13 Jbeta primers. This table comes from immunoSEQ multiplex PCR, and its TCRdb copy is limited to in-frame clones, with some not included. In the table there are 150,000 to 200,000 clones, roughly 73% of which are singletons. This clone was counted once. Its antigen is undetermined. Donors likely had unrecorded immune exposures despite being nominally healthy when sampled. Germline V gives CDR1 MNHEY, CDR2 SVGAGI. V lost 6 bases, J lost 3 bases, and 3 bases stayed unmatched. This CDR3 contains 13 residues. The specimen was PBMCs. This TCR derives from a middle-aged woman in good health and CMV-seropositive. This rearrangement joins TRBV6-5 to TRBJ2-7, with 9 nucleotides matching TRBD2. The CDR3 nucleotides are TGTGCCAGCAGGACTAGCGGAAACTACGAGCAGTACTTC. Its translation is CASRTSGNYEQYF.